A selection of T cell receptor beta chains follows, all from one sample in a study of radiotherapy plus CTLA-4 blockade in lung cancer. Assay: immunoSEQ multiplex PCR; the TCRdb copy retains only in-frame clones and omits some. The profile covers about 45,000 clones, with around 63% appearing a single time and approximately 17% taken by the ten largest. The sample here was peripheral blood, taken from a patient treated with radiotherapy plus ipilimumab. The receptor source for this set is a human donor with non-small cell lung cancer who had a partial response to radiotherapy plus ipilimumab. Each CDR3 is given with its conserved first and last residue. The D gene is left open where the match is weak. Clone size appears in some rows only: once, few, many, or a class for an expanded clone.

V gene: TRBV18; clone size: NA; D gene: NA; J gene: TRBJ2-1; CDR3 DNA: TGTGCCAGCTCACCATTACAGGGCAGCTCCTACAATGAGCAGTTCTTC; CDR3 protein: CASSPLQGSSYNEQFF
V gene: TRBV6-1; clone size: NA; D gene: TRBD2; J gene: TRBJ2-1; CDR3 DNA: TGTGCCAGCAGCTCTCCGGGACTAGCCTACAATGAGCAGTTCTTC; CDR3 protein: CASSSPGLAYNEQFF
V gene: TRBV4-2; clone size: NA; D gene: NA; J gene: TRBJ1-1; CDR3 DNA: TGTGCCAGCAGCCAAAAACTTAACACTGAAGCTTTCTTT; CDR3 protein: CASSQKLNTEAFF
V gene: TRBV30; clone size: NA; D gene: TRBD2; J gene: TRBJ2-7; CDR3 DNA: TGTGCCTGGAGTCGTAGCGGGTTCTCCTACGAGCAGTACTTC; CDR3 protein: CAWSRSGFSYEQYF
V gene: TRBV6-1; clone size: NA; D gene: NA; J gene: TRBJ1-6; CDR3 DNA: TGTGCCAGCAGTGAGGCGGGGAATTCACCCCTCCACTTT; CDR3 protein: CASSEAGNSPLHF
V gene: TRBV19; clone size: NA; D gene: NA; J gene: TRBJ1-2; CDR3 DNA: TGTGCCTATGGAGGACCTCCCTATGGCTACACCTTC; CDR3 protein: CAYGGPPYGYTF
V gene: TRBV30; clone size: NA; D gene: NA; J gene: TRBJ1-2; CDR3 DNA: TGTGCCTGGGCCCTCATCAGAAACTACACCTTC; CDR3 protein: CAWALIRNYTF
V gene: TRBV4-2; clone size: NA; D gene: TRBD2; J gene: TRBJ2-4; CDR3 DNA: TGTGCCAGCAGCCAATCTACCGGGGGGGCCCGGATTCAGTACTTC; CDR3 protein: CASSQSTGGARIQYF
V gene: TRBV7-8; clone size: few; D gene: TRBD1; J gene: TRBJ2-1; CDR3 DNA: TGTGCCAGCAGCTTAGTAGTGGGACAGGGGGCGAATGAGCAGTTCTTC; CDR3 protein: CASSLVVGQGANEQFF
V gene: TRBV10-3; clone size: NA; D gene: NA; J gene: TRBJ1-2; CDR3 DNA: TGTGCCATCAGTGTGGAGGGTGGCTACACCTTC; CDR3 protein: CAISVEGGYTF
V gene: TRBV7-6; clone size: few; D gene: TRBD1; J gene: TRBJ2-7; CDR3 DNA: TGTGCCAGCAGCCGCAACCCGGGACAGGGAGGGTACGAGCAGTACTTC; CDR3 protein: CASSRNPGQGGYEQYF
V gene: TRBV25-1; clone size: NA; D gene: TRBD2; J gene: TRBJ2-3; CDR3 DNA: TGTGCCAGCAGTCCTAGACTAGCGGGAGGCACAGATACGCAGTATTTT; CDR3 protein: CASSPRLAGGTDTQYF
V gene: TRBV11-2; clone size: NA; D gene: NA; J gene: TRBJ1-2; CDR3 DNA: TGTGCCAGCAGCCCTAGGACAACCGGCTACACCTTC; CDR3 protein: CASSPRTTGYTF
V gene: TRBV4-3; clone size: NA; D gene: NA; J gene: TRBJ1-3; CDR3 DNA: TGCGCCAGCAGCCCCGCTCCTCAGGGTGCCGGAAACACCATATATTTT; CDR3 protein: CASSPAPQGAGNTIYF
V gene: TRBV2; clone size: once; D gene: NA; J gene: TRBJ2-1; CDR3 DNA: TGTGCCAGCAGCACAGGACATTCCAATGAGCAGTTCTTC; CDR3 protein: CASSTGHSNEQFF
V gene: TRBV5-1; clone size: NA; D gene: TRBD1; J gene: TRBJ1-5; CDR3 DNA: TGCGCCAGCAGCTTACAGGGGGCGGACAATCAGCCCCAGCATTTT; CDR3 protein: CASSLQGADNQPQHF
V gene: TRBV11-2; clone size: many; D gene: NA; J gene: TRBJ2-7; CDR3 DNA: TGTGCCAGCAGCTTAGACAACTACGAGCAGTACTTC; CDR3 protein: CASSLDNYEQYF
V gene: TRBV27; clone size: NA; D gene: NA; J gene: TRBJ2-3; CDR3 DNA: TGTGCCAGCAGTTTCAGGGTGGCAAAGTCAGATACGCAGTATTTT; CDR3 protein: CASSFRVAKSDTQYF
V gene: TRBV14; clone size: NA; D gene: NA; J gene: TRBJ2-1; CDR3 DNA: TGTGCCAGCAGCCATACCAGGGGCAATGAGCAGTTCTTC; CDR3 protein: CASSHTRGNEQFF
V gene: TRBV6-6; clone size: medium-sized; D gene: NA; J gene: TRBJ1-4; CDR3 DNA: TGTGCCAGCAGTCCAGGGGAAAAACTGTTTTTT; CDR3 protein: CASSPGEKLFF
V gene: TRBV7-6; clone size: few; D gene: NA; J gene: TRBJ2-7; CDR3 DNA: TGTGCCAGCAGCTTAAATGGACAGCCGGGCTACGAGCAGTACTTC; CDR3 protein: CASSLNGQPGYEQYF
V gene: TRBV4-3; clone size: NA; D gene: TRBD1; J gene: TRBJ1-2; CDR3 DNA: TGCGCCAGCAGCCAAGATGGGACAGGGGACTATGGCTACACCTTC; CDR3 protein: CASSQDGTGDYGYTF
V gene: TRBV2; clone size: NA; D gene: TRBD1; J gene: TRBJ1-2; CDR3 DNA: TGTACCAGCAGAGGGGGGACAGGTTCTCTAGGCGGCTACACCTTC; CDR3 protein: CTSRGGTGSLGGYTF
V gene: TRBV28; clone size: NA; D gene: NA; J gene: TRBJ2-5; CDR3 DNA: TGTGCCAGCAGTTTATATGGCTACCAAGAGACCCAGTACTTC; CDR3 protein: CASSLYGYQETQYF
V gene: TRBV5-1; clone size: once; D gene: NA; J gene: TRBJ1-1; CDR3 DNA: TGCGCCAGCAGCCCGGCCGACGGGGGAGGGACTGAAGCTTTCTTT; CDR3 protein: CASSPADGGGTEAFF
V gene: TRBV7-2; clone size: few; D gene: TRBD1; J gene: TRBJ1-2; CDR3 DNA: TGTGCCAGCAGCCCATGGGACAGGGGGCTCCTGTCACAGATCTATGGCTACACCTTC; CDR3 protein: CASSPWDRGLLSQIYGYTF
V gene: TRBV2; clone size: few; D gene: NA; J gene: TRBJ2-5; CDR3 DNA: TGTGCCACCTTCCGAGAGAGTTTTTCGAGAGAGACCCAGTACTTC; CDR3 protein: CATFRESFSRETQYF
V gene: TRBV6-5; clone size: NA; D gene: NA; J gene: TRBJ1-1; CDR3 DNA: TGTGCCAGCAGTTCGCAGTTGAACACTGAAGCTTTCTTT; CDR3 protein: CASSSQLNTEAFF
V gene: TRBV7-2; clone size: once; D gene: NA; J gene: TRBJ1-1; CDR3 DNA: TGTGCCAGCAGCTCTGCCAAAGCCTTGAACACTGAAGCTTTCTTT; CDR3 protein: CASSSAKALNTEAFF
V gene: TRBV6-1; clone size: NA; D gene: NA; J gene: TRBJ2-7; CDR3 DNA: TGTGCCAGCAGTGACGGGAGAGGGTACGAGCAGTACTTC; CDR3 protein: CASSDGRGYEQYF